The present T cell receptor beta chain was sequenced within a study of shared clonotypes between healthy human individuals. Overall study results and limits: Estimated richness values were generally larger in naive subsets than in memory subsets.

On this clone itself: Its antigen is still unknown.

The authors ran the assay at deep level. Assay: immunoSEQ multiplex PCR; the TCRdb copy retains only in-frame clones and omits some. The repertoire includes 800,000 to 950,000 clones, around 96% of them detected once, and less than 0.25% sits in the top ten. The naive CD8 population came from CD45RO-negative cells selected for CCR7, without terminally differentiated effector memory CD45RA+ cells. The specimen sequenced was naive CD8+ T cells sorted from blood. The sequence was obtained from a young man in good health.

CDR3 sequence (DNA): TGTGCCAGCAGCTGGGGATTTAGCAATCAGCCCCAGCATTTT. Translated, it gives CASSWGFSNQPQHF. The chain combines TRBV5-5 with TRBJ1-5; no definite D call. V was shortened by 3 bases and J by 0 bases, with 7 bases between the two germline ends. CDR3 length: 14 amino acids. The germline gives CDR1 SGHKS, CDR2 YYEKEE (reference sequence).